The rows below give T cell receptor beta chains drawn from one sample of a study of cytomegalovirus exposure and HLA in healthy donors. Assay used: immunoSEQ multiplex PCR; TCRdb lists only in-frame clones, some missing. The table for this sample gives approximately 110,000 clones. The sample comprised PBMCs. The receptors were sampled from a man in his forties in good health and CMV-seronegative. CDR3s include the opening cysteine and the closing phenylalanine or tryptophan. The order of the fields is CDR3 length, D gene, J gene, V gene, CDR3 DNA, CDR3 protein. A D gene is named only where the DNA matches it firmly.

len: 15
d_gene: -
j_gene: TRBJ2-7
v_gene: TRBV11-2
CDR3nt: TGTGCCAGCAGCCCGGTGGGCAGGGGTTTCGACGAGCAGTACTTC
CDR3aa: CASSPVGRGFDEQYF

len: 15
d_gene: TRBD1
j_gene: TRBJ2-6
v_gene: TRBV29-1
CDR3nt: TGCAGCGTTGGACAGGGGGCAATTGGGGCCAACGTCCTGACTTTC
CDR3aa: CSVGQGAIGANVLTF

len: 14
d_gene: -
j_gene: TRBJ2-7
v_gene: TRBV7-3
CDR3nt: TGTGCCAGCAGCTTAGGCAGGGGCGGTTACGAGCAGTACTTC
CDR3aa: CASSLGRGGYEQYF

len: 17
d_gene: TRBD2
j_gene: TRBJ2-3
v_gene: TRBV5-4
CDR3nt: TGTGCCAGCAGCCCGAAGCGGGAGGGCCGGGATTTATATACGCAGTATTTT
CDR3aa: CASSPKREGRDLYTQYF

len: 13
d_gene: -
j_gene: TRBJ1-3
v_gene: TRBV28
CDR3nt: TGTGCCAGCAGCATTAGCTCTGGAAACACCATATATTTT
CDR3aa: CASSISSGNTIYF

len: 18
d_gene: -
j_gene: TRBJ1-5
v_gene: TRBV19
CDR3nt: TGTGCCAGTAGTCAGGTGAGGGCAGTGAGAAATAGCAATCAGCCCCAGCATTTT
CDR3aa: CASSQVRAVRNSNQPQHF

len: 16
d_gene: TRBD2
j_gene: TRBJ2-5
v_gene: TRBV7-9
CDR3nt: TGTGCCAGCAGCGATGCCGGCGGGAGGCCCTCAGAGACCCAGTACTTC
CDR3aa: CASSDAGGRPSETQYF

len: 15
d_gene: TRBD2
j_gene: TRBJ2-5
v_gene: TRBV6-6
CDR3nt: TGTGCCAGCGGGTCCGCATGGGGGGGGAGGGAGACCCAGTACTTC
CDR3aa: CASGSAWGGRETQYF

len: 16
d_gene: -
j_gene: TRBJ2-1
v_gene: TRBV29-1
CDR3nt: TGCAGCGTATTCAACGCAGCGGTGAGCTCCTACAATGAGCAGTTCTTC
CDR3aa: CSVFNAAVSSYNEQFF

len: 15
d_gene: -
j_gene: TRBJ2-7
v_gene: TRBV6-1
CDR3nt: TGTGCCAGCAGTGAGTTGCCGGGACAACCCTACGAGCAGTACTTC
CDR3aa: CASSELPGQPYEQYF

len: 16
d_gene: -
j_gene: TRBJ2-3
v_gene: TRBV11-3
CDR3nt: TGTGCCAGCAGCTTAGCGGTGTTTAGTCTTACCGATACGCAGTATTTT
CDR3aa: CASSLAVFSLTDTQYF

len: 11
d_gene: -
j_gene: TRBJ2-1
v_gene: TRBV11-2
CDR3nt: TGTGCCAGCAGCTCTACCACTGAGCAGTTCTTC
CDR3aa: CASSSTTEQFF

len: 20
d_gene: TRBD2
j_gene: TRBJ2-7
v_gene: TRBV5-1
CDR3nt: TGCGCCAGCAGAGAGGCAGTGACTCGGACTAGCGGGAGTTACCTCTACGAGCAGTACTTC
CDR3aa: CASREAVTRTSGSYLYEQYF

len: 15
d_gene: -
j_gene: TRBJ1-2
v_gene: TRBV21-1
CDR3nt: TGTGCCAGCAGCAAATTCGACAGGGGAGACTATGGCTACACCTTC
CDR3aa: CASSKFDRGDYGYTF

len: 14
d_gene: -
j_gene: TRBJ2-3
v_gene: TRBV5-5
CDR3nt: TGTGCCAGCAGCTTGGAGGAGGGCACAGATACGCAGTATTTT
CDR3aa: CASSLEEGTDTQYF

len: 14
d_gene: -
j_gene: TRBJ1-2
v_gene: TRBV4-1
CDR3nt: TGCGCCAGCAGCCAATGGGGCGTGCCCCGTGGCTACACCTTC
CDR3aa: CASSQWGVPRGYTF

len: 14
d_gene: -
j_gene: TRBJ1-3
v_gene: TRBV7-9
CDR3nt: TGTGCCAGCAGCTTTCAGGGATCAGGAAACACCATATATTTT
CDR3aa: CASSFQGSGNTIYF

len: 15
d_gene: TRBD1
j_gene: TRBJ2-5
v_gene: TRBV5-1
CDR3nt: TGCGCCAGCAGCTCGGGCAGGGGGCGCGGAGAGACCCAGTACTTC
CDR3aa: CASSSGRGRGETQYF

len: 12
d_gene: -
j_gene: TRBJ1-1
v_gene: TRBV6-4
CDR3nt: TGTGCCAGCAGTGAAAGAAGTCGCGATGGTTTCTTT
CDR3aa: CASSERSRDGFF

len: 17
d_gene: TRBD1
j_gene: TRBJ1-5
v_gene: TRBV4-1
CDR3nt: TGCGCCAGCAGCCAACCGGACAGGGAGTCTAGCAATCAGCCCCAGCATTTT
CDR3aa: CASSQPDRESSNQPQHF

len: 14
d_gene: TRBD2
j_gene: TRBJ2-7
v_gene: TRBV19
CDR3nt: TGTGCCAGTAGTGCAACTAGCGGGAGCTCCGAGCAGTACTTC
CDR3aa: CASSATSGSSEQYF

len: 13
d_gene: -
j_gene: TRBJ2-7
v_gene: TRBV7-3
CDR3nt: TGTGCCAGCAGCTTACATCGGGGTGGCGAGCAGTACTTC
CDR3aa: CASSLHRGGEQYF

len: 13
d_gene: -
j_gene: TRBJ2-7
v_gene: TRBV29-1
CDR3nt: TGCAGCGTGGCCGGGACTTCGGGGGACGAGCAGTACTTC
CDR3aa: CSVAGTSGDEQYF

len: 15
d_gene: -
j_gene: TRBJ2-3
v_gene: TRBV30
CDR3nt: TGTGCCTGGAGTGCCGGGCGCGGGGGCACAGATACGCAGTATTTT
CDR3aa: CAWSAGRGGTDTQYF

len: 13
d_gene: -
j_gene: TRBJ2-5
v_gene: TRBV4-2
CDR3nt: TGTGCCAGCAGCCATTACAGGGAGGAGACCCAGTACTTC
CDR3aa: CASSHYREETQYF

len: 14
d_gene: TRBD2
j_gene: TRBJ2-5
v_gene: TRBV30
CDR3nt: TGTGCCTGGAGTGTAAGAGCGGGGCTCGAGACCCAGTACTTC
CDR3aa: CAWSVRAGLETQYF

len: 14
d_gene: -
j_gene: TRBJ1-3
v_gene: TRBV7-8
CDR3nt: TGTGCCAGCAGCGCAGGGGAATCTGGAAACACCATATATTTT
CDR3aa: CASSAGESGNTIYF

len: 15
d_gene: -
j_gene: TRBJ2-7
v_gene: TRBV2
CDR3nt: TGTGCCAGCAGTGAGGTGATCCAGGGAACCTACGAGCAGTACTTC
CDR3aa: CASSEVIQGTYEQYF

len: 16
d_gene: TRBD1
j_gene: TRBJ1-3
v_gene: TRBV28
CDR3nt: TGTGCCAGCAGTCACCCCGGGACAGGCTCTGGAAACACCATATATTTT
CDR3aa: CASSHPGTGSGNTIYF

len: 13
d_gene: -
j_gene: TRBJ1-5
v_gene: TRBV7-9
CDR3nt: TGTGCCAGCAGCTTCCTCACAGAGGGGCCCCAGCATTTT
CDR3aa: CASSFLTEGPQHF

len: 16
d_gene: -
j_gene: TRBJ2-1
v_gene: TRBV5-1
CDR3nt: TGCGCCAGCAGCCGTAAGGTTGCGGGCTCCTACAATGAGCAGTTCTTC
CDR3aa: CASSRKVAGSYNEQFF

len: 12
d_gene: -
j_gene: TRBJ2-2
v_gene: TRBV11-3
CDR3nt: TGTGCCAGCATCAGTTATGCCGGGGAGCTGTTTTTT
CDR3aa: CASISYAGELFF

len: 11
d_gene: -
j_gene: TRBJ1-5
v_gene: TRBV6-1
CDR3nt: TGTGCCAGCAGTAAGGAGAGGCCCCAGCATTTT
CDR3aa: CASSKERPQHF

len: 15
d_gene: TRBD2
j_gene: TRBJ2-7
v_gene: TRBV7-8
CDR3nt: TGTGCCAGCAGCCCAAGCGGGAGGGCGGGGTACGAGCAGTACTTC
CDR3aa: CASSPSGRAGYEQYF

len: 15
d_gene: -
j_gene: TRBJ2-1
v_gene: TRBV30
CDR3nt: TGTGCCTGTACGACTAGAGATGTTTCCTACAATGAGCAGTTCTTC
CDR3aa: CACTTRDVSYNEQFF

len: 14
d_gene: TRBD1
j_gene: TRBJ1-1
v_gene: TRBV7-8
CDR3nt: TGTGCCAGCAGCTTAGCGGAAGGGGGCGTTCGTGCTTTCTTT
CDR3aa: CASSLAEGGVRAFF

len: 15
d_gene: -
j_gene: TRBJ2-7
v_gene: TRBV4-2
CDR3nt: TGTGCCAGCAGCCAAGTGCAACAGGTTGGCTACGAGCAGTACTTC
CDR3aa: CASSQVQQVGYEQYF

len: 17
d_gene: -
j_gene: TRBJ2-3
v_gene: TRBV2
CDR3nt: TGTGCCAGCATCTCCAGCGGGCCTAGCGATAGCACAGATACGCAGTATTTT
CDR3aa: CASISSGPSDSTDTQYF

len: 13
d_gene: -
j_gene: TRBJ2-7
v_gene: TRBV7-9
CDR3nt: TGTGCCAGCAGCTTAGACGGGACCTACGAGCAGTACTTC
CDR3aa: CASSLDGTYEQYF

len: 16
d_gene: TRBD2
j_gene: TRBJ2-1
v_gene: TRBV11-3
CDR3nt: TGTGCCAGCAGCTCCAGCGGGGGGCAAGGCTACAATGAGCAGTTCTTC
CDR3aa: CASSSSGGQGYNEQFF

len: 13
d_gene: TRBD2
j_gene: TRBJ2-7
v_gene: TRBV9
CDR3nt: TGTGCCAGCACCCGCGGGAGCTCCTACGAGCAGTACTTC
CDR3aa: CASTRGSSYEQYF

len: 15
d_gene: -
j_gene: TRBJ1-4
v_gene: TRBV5-6
CDR3nt: TGTGCCAGCAGCTTTGGGACACCTGGTTGGGAAAAACTGTTTTTT
CDR3aa: CASSFGTPGWEKLFF

len: 16
d_gene: -
j_gene: TRBJ2-7
v_gene: TRBV4-1
CDR3nt: TGCGCCAGCAGCCAAGATCATTGGCGGGGAGCCTACGAGCAGTACTTC
CDR3aa: CASSQDHWRGAYEQYF

len: 17
d_gene: -
j_gene: TRBJ1-4
v_gene: TRBV2
CDR3nt: TGTGCCAGCAGTGACGCGGCGCTGGACAGATTTAATGAAAAACTGTTTTTT
CDR3aa: CASSDAALDRFNEKLFF

len: 15
d_gene: TRBD1
j_gene: TRBJ1-3
v_gene: TRBV5-5
CDR3nt: TGTGCCAGCGGCCGACAGGGGGCGAGTGGAAACACCATATATTTT
CDR3aa: CASGRQGASGNTIYF

len: 14
d_gene: -
j_gene: TRBJ2-2
v_gene: TRBV7-3
CDR3nt: TGTGCCAGCAGCCTTCAGGGGTACGGCGGGGAGCTGTTTTTT
CDR3aa: CASSLQGYGGELFF

len: 13
d_gene: -
j_gene: TRBJ1-2
v_gene: TRBV28
CDR3nt: TGTGCCAGCAGCTCCCCGTTAAACTATGGCTACACCTTC
CDR3aa: CASSSPLNYGYTF

len: 15
d_gene: TRBD2
j_gene: TRBJ2-5
v_gene: TRBV27
CDR3nt: TGTGCCAGCAGTTTCTCTGGGAGGGGCCAAGAGACCCAGTACTTC
CDR3aa: CASSFSGRGQETQYF

len: 16
d_gene: TRBD2
j_gene: TRBJ2-5
v_gene: TRBV6-6
CDR3nt: TGTGCCAGCAGTTACAGTTCCCTAGCGGGAGGGCCTACCCAGTACTTC
CDR3aa: CASSYSSLAGGPTQYF

len: 15
d_gene: -
j_gene: TRBJ1-1
v_gene: TRBV19
CDR3nt: TGTGCCAGTTCCCTGGCAGGGAAATTGAACACTGAAGCTTTCTTT
CDR3aa: CASSLAGKLNTEAFF

len: 16
d_gene: -
j_gene: TRBJ2-5
v_gene: TRBV11-2
CDR3nt: TGTGCCAGCAGCCCCCCCGGCGGCAGGGTTGGCAAGACCCAGTACTTC
CDR3aa: CASSPPGGRVGKTQYF

len: 17
d_gene: -
j_gene: TRBJ2-4
v_gene: TRBV11-2
CDR3nt: TGTGCCAGCTTCTCCACCAAGTACCCGGAGGCCAAAAACATTCAGTACTTC
CDR3aa: CASFSTKYPEAKNIQYF

len: 14
d_gene: -
j_gene: TRBJ2-7
v_gene: TRBV27
CDR3nt: TGTGCCAGCAGGGAGCTCTCTTATAACTACGAGCAGTACTTC
CDR3aa: CASRELSYNYEQYF